A selection of T cell receptor beta chains follows, all from one sample in a study of EBV T-cell therapy then PD-1 blockade in nasopharyngeal carcinoma. Produced via immunoSEQ multiplex PCR; TCRdb's table is partial and in-frame only. The data hold about 14,000 clones, with roughly 84% observed a single time. These receptors have no known antigen. Sequenced material: CD8+ T cells from blood, taken at approximately day 99 from a patient whose treatment included autologous EBV-specific T cells and nivolumab. The receptors come from a man aged 40-55 years with nasopharyngeal carcinoma. CDR3s include the opening cysteine and the closing phenylalanine or tryptophan. D genes are given only for firm matches. Some rows have no size entry. The others give once, few or many, or a class for an expanded clone.

-	TRBD1	TRBV30	17	TRBJ1-6	TGTGCCTGGGGACGACAGGGAAACCTTCGAGTCAATTCACCCCTCCACTTT	CAWGRQGNLRVNSPLHF
-	-	TRBV29-1	13	TRBJ2-7	TGCAGCGTTGAAGGGACAAAGACCTACGAGCAGTACTTC	CSVEGTKTYEQYF
-	-	TRBV28	18	TRBJ2-7	TGTGCCAGCAGTACCGGTACGACCCTACGGGGTAAGACCTACGAGCAGTACTTC	CASSTGTTLRGKTYEQYF
-	-	TRBV30	15	TRBJ2-3	TGTGCCTGGAGTGCGGGGGCGATTACCACAGATACGCAGTATTTT	CAWSAGAITTDTQYF
-	-	TRBV15	13	TRBJ1-2	TGTGCCACCAGCAGTACGGGTGCCCATGGCTACACCTTC	CATSSTGAHGYTF
-	-	TRBV6-2/TRBV6-3	17	TRBJ1-5	TGTGCCAGCAGTTACTCGAAATCTGGTCCGGGCAATCAGCCCCAGCATTTT	CASSYSKSGPGNQPQHF
-	TRBD2	TRBV7-2	18	TRBJ2-7	TGTGCCAGCAGCTTAGCAGAATGGGGTATAGGGAGGGGTTACGAGCAGTACTTC	CASSLAEWGIGRGYEQYF
-	-	TRBV6-5	15	TRBJ2-3	TGTGCCAGCAGGCCACCCGACAGGTTCACAGATACGCAGTATTTT	CASRPPDRFTDTQYF
-	TRBD1	TRBV9	16	TRBJ2-5	TGTGCCAGCAGCGGACGACAGGGGGCCCCGAGAGAGACCCAGTACTTC	CASSGRQGAPRETQYF
-	TRBD2	TRBV27	15	TRBJ2-3	TGTGCCAGCAGCTTAGCGGGGGGGCGTACAGATACGCAGTATTTT	CASSLAGGRTDTQYF
once	TRBD2	TRBV6-4	15	TRBJ2-1	TGTGCCAGCAGTGATTCTAGCGGGGGGGCCCATGAGCAGTTCTTC	CASSDSSGGAHEQFF
-	-	TRBV14	13	TRBJ1-6	TGTGCCAGCAGCCAAACAGGAGGTTCACCCCTCCACTTT	CASSQTGGSPLHF
-	-	TRBV10-3	11	TRBJ1-2	TGTGCCACTCTCGGAGGGAATGGCTACACCTTC	CATLGGNGYTF
-	-	TRBV4-2	15	TRBJ1-5	TGTGCCAGCAGCCAAGAATATCAGGGTCCTCAGCCCCAGCATTTT	CASSQEYQGPQPQHF
-	TRBD1	TRBV5-4	13	TRBJ2-1	TGTGCCAGCAGCCCGGAGGACAGGGAGTATGAGTTCTTC	CASSPEDREYEFF
-	TRBD1	TRBV9	14	TRBJ1-4	TGTGCCAGCAGCGTAGGACAGGGGGATGAAAAACTGTTTTTT	CASSVGQGDEKLFF
-	-	TRBV27	15	TRBJ2-7	TGTGCCAGCAGTTTAAGGGGGGCCCAATCCTACGAGCAGTACTTC	CASSLRGAQSYEQYF
-	-	TRBV29-1	16	TRBJ2-3	TGCAGCGTTGAATTTGTCAGGGACCTTAGCACAGATACGCAGTATTTT	CSVEFVRDLSTDTQYF
once	-	TRBV7-3	15	TRBJ1-5	TGTGCCAGCAGCTTAAGGGTCCAGCTCAATCAGCCCCAGCATTTT	CASSLRVQLNQPQHF
few	-	TRBV6-6	14	TRBJ2-5	TGTGCCAGCAGTTACGTGACAGATCAAGAGACCCAGTACTTC	CASSYVTDQETQYF
-	-	TRBV7-8	14	TRBJ1-1	TGTGCCAGCAGCTTAAGGTCAGTGAACACTGAAGCTTTCTTT	CASSLRSVNTEAFF